The 5 T cell receptor beta chains below come from one sample, sequenced in a study of identical twins. TCRdb passed the 5' RACE reads through MiXCR, listing each CDR3 protein once. The sample records some 1,700,000 distinct CDR3 sequences, around a third being singletons. Sequencing was carried out using cord blood. The receptors were gathered from a newborn girl in good health.

In this sample, this clonotype turned up many times. Compared with germline, one end of the junction differs, possibly owing to a read error. The chain has TRBV12-3 or TRBV12-4 and TRBJ2-3; D call uncertain. The CDR3 runs to 11 residues. CDR3 nucleotide sequence: TGTGCCAGCAGCTTAGGCTATACGCAGTATTTT. This encodes CASSLGYTQYF.

The CDR3: CASSHRQGAPDYGYTF. The CDR3 DNA is TGTGCCAGCAGCCATAGACAGGGGGCGCCGGACTATGGCTACACCTTC. This sequence joins TRBV7-9 and TRBJ1-2, with 10 bases matching TRBD1. Germline V lookup: CDR1 SEHNR, CDR2 FQNEAQ (reference sequence). The CDR3 sequence is 16 residues long. J lost 3 bases, V lost 5 bases, and 9 bases had no gene match.

The genes are TRBV7-2 and TRBJ2-3; TRBD2 aligns across 9 bases. This CDR3 is 16 amino acids long. Germline V gives CDR1 SGHTA, CDR2 FQGNSA. With 1 base clipped from V and 9 bases from J, the junction kept 11 bases outside the gene matches. The DNA for the CDR3 is TGTGCCAGCAGCTTAGGCTCGCGGGGGGGCCTACGGACGCAGTATTTT. Translating gives CASSLGSRGGLRTQYF.

The V and J genes are TRBV12-5 and TRBJ2-7; TRBD1 or TRBD2 may be the D gene (5 bases each). The CDR3 length is 13 residues. Between the trimmed V and J ends, which lost 6 bases and 7 bases, there was a span of 16 bases. The germline gives CDR1 LGHNT, CDR2 FRNRAP. CDR3 DNA: TGTGCTAGTGGACCGGGACGTCGCAATGAGCAGTACTTC. This codes for CASGPGRRNEQYF.

This clonotype was observed at least ten times. V gene TRBV29-1 combines with J gene TRBJ2-4; TRBD1 matches at 7 bases. This CDR3 is 16 amino acids long. V lost 1 base and J lost 1; bases outside the gene matches: 7. Germline V gene data show CDR1 as SQVTM and CDR2 as ANQGSEA. The CDR3 nucleotides read TGCAGCGTTGAAGTTCGGGGACAGCCTGCCAAAAACATTCAGTACTTC. It yields the protein CSVEVRGQPAKNIQYF. The entire variable domain, with the rest obtained from reference TRBV29-1 and TRBJ2-4, is as follows: SAVISQKPSRDICQRGTSLTIQCQVDSQVTMMFWYRQQPGQSLTLIATANQGSEATYESGFVIDKFPISRPNLTFSTLTVSNMSPEDSSIYLCSVEVRGQPAKNIQYFGAGTRLSVL.